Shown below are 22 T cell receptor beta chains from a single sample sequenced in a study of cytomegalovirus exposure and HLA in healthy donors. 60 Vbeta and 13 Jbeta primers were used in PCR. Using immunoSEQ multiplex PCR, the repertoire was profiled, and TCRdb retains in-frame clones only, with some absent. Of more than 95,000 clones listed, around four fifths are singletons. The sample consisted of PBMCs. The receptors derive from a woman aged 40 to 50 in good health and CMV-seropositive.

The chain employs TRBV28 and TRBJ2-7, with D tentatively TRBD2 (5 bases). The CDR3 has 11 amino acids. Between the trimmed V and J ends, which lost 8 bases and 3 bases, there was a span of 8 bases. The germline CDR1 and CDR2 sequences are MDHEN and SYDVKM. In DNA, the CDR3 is TGTGCCAGCGGGAGATTCTACGAGCAGTACTTC. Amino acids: CASGRFYEQYF.

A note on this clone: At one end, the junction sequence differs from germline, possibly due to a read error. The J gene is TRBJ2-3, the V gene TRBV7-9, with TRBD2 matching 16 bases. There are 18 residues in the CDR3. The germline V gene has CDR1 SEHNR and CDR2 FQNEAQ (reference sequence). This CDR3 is CSSSFGTSGRAFSDTQYF. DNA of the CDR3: TGTTCCAGCAGCTTCGGGACTAGCGGGAGGGCCTTCTCAGATACGCAGTATTTT.

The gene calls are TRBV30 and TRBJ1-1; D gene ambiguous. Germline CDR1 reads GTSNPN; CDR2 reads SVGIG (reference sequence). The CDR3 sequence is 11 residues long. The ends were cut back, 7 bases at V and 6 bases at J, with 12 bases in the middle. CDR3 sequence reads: CALDPSPEAFF. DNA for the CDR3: TGTGCCTTAGATCCATCCCCTGAAGCTTTCTTT.

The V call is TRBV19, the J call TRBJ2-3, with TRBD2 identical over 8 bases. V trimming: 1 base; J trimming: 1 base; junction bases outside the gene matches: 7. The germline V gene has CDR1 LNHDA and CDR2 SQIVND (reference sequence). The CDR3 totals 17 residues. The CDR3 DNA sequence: TGTGCCAGTAGTATAGGTCTCGCGGGAGGCCGCACAGATACGCAGTATTTT. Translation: CASSIGLAGGRTDTQYF.

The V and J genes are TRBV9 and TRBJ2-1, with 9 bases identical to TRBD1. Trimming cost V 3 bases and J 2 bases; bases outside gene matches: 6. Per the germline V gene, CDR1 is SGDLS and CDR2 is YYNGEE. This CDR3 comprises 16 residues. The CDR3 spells CASSAKRTGAYNEQFF. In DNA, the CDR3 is TGTGCCAGCAGCGCCAAGAGGACAGGGGCCTACAATGAGCAGTTCTTC.

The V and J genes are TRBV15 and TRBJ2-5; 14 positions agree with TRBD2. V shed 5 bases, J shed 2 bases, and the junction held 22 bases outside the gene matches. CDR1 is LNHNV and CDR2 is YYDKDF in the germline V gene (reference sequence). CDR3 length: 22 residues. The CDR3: CATSGGSLLGLAGAMGQETQYF. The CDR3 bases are TGTGCCACCAGCGGAGGGTCCCTTTTGGGACTAGCGGGAGCTATGGGTCAAGAGACCCAGTACTTC.

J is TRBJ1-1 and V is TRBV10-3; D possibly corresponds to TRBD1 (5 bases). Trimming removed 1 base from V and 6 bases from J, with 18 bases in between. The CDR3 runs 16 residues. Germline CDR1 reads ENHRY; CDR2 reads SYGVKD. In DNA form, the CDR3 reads TGTGCCATCAGTGAGTATTTTTCAGGGTTAAGGGCTGAAGCTTTCTTT. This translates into CAISEYFSGLRAEAFF.

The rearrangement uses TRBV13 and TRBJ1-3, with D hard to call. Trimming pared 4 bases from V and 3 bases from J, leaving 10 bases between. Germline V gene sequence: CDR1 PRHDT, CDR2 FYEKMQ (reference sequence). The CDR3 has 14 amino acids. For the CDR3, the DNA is TGTGCCAGCAGCTGGAGGGAGGGTGGAAACACCATATATTTT. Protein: CASSWREGGNTIYF.

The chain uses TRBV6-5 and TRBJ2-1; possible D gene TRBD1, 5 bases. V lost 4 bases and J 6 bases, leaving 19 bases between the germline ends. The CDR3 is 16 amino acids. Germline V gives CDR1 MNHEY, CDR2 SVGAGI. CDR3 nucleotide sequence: TGTGCCAGCAGTTTTAACAACCTACAGGCCCCCAATGAGCAGTTCTTC. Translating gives CASSFNNLQAPNEQFF.

The CDR3 DNA follows: TGTGCCTGGAGTGTACGGCACGGACAGGGGGCTGACACCGGGGAGCTGTTTTTT. It translates to CAWSVRHGQGADTGELFF. The chain carries TRBV30 and TRBJ2-2, with TRBD1 matching 11 bases. V was pared by 0 bases and J by 3 bases, with 9 bases of the junction left unmatched. The CDR3 has 18 amino acids. Germline V gene sequence: CDR1 GTSNPN, CDR2 SVGIG (reference sequence).

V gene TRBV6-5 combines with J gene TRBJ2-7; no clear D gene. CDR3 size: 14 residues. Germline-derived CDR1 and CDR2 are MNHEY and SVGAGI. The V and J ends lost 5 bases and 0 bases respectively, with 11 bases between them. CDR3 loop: CASSTRKRSYEQYF. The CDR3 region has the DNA TGTGCCAGCAGTACCCGGAAGCGCTCCTACGAGCAGTACTTC.

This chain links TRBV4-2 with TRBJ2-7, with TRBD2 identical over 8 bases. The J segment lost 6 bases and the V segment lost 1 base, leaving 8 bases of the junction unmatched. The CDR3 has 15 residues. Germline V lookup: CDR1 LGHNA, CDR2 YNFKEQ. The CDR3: CASSQARGLVGEQYF. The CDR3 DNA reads TGTGCCAGCAGCCAAGCGAGGGGACTAGTAGGCGAGCAGTACTTC.

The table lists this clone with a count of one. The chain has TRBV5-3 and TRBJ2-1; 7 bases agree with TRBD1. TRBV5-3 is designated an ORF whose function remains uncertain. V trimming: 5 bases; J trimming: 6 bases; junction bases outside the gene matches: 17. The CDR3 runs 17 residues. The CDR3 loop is CARRSAYRGGVVNEQFF. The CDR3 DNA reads TGTGCCAGAAGGTCCGCATACAGGGGTGGGGTAGTCAATGAGCAGTTCTTC.

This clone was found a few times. CDR3 sequence: CASSRLGETQYF. CDR3 nucleotides: TGTGCCAGCTCACGACTCGGGGAGACCCAGTACTTC. V and J are TRBV18 and TRBJ2-5; no definite D call. V was trimmed by 4 bases and J by 5 bases, leaving 8 bases between them. CDR1 and CDR2 (germline): KGHSH, LQKENI. The length of the CDR3 is 12 residues.

CDR3 nucleotide sequence: TGTGCCAGCAGGGGCTGGGAGACCCAGTACTTC. Its translation is CASRGWETQYF. This chain connects TRBV2 to TRBJ2-5; no firm D call. Deletions cut 6 bases from V and 5 bases from J, with 7 bases between. The CDR3 runs to 11 residues. Germline V gene data show CDR1 as SNHLY and CDR2 as FYNNEI.

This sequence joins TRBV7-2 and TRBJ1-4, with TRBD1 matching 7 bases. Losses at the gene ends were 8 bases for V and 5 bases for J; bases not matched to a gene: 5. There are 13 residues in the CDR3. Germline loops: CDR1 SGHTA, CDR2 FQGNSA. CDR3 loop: CASGQVVNEKLFF. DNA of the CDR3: TGTGCCAGCGGACAGGTCGTGAATGAAAAACTGTTTTTT.

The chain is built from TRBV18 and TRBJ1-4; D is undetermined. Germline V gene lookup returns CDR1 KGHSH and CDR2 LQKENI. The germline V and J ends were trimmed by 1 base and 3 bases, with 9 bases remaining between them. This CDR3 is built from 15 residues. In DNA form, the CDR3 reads TGTGCCAGCTCACCACGTGAGGGCCCTAATGAAAAACTGTTTTTT. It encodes CASSPREGPNEKLFF.

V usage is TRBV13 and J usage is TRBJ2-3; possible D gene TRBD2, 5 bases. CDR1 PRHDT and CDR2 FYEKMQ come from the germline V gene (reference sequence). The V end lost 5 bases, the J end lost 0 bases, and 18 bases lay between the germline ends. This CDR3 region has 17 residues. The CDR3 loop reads CASSLPTSGSSTDTQYF. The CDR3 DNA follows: TGTGCCAGCAGCCTCCCCACAAGCGGCAGCAGCACAGATACGCAGTATTTT.

CDR3 sequence: CASKDRALTSYEQYF. The CDR3, as DNA: TGCGCCAGTAAGGACAGGGCCCTAACCTCCTACGAGCAGTACTTC. The rearrangement links TRBV10-1 to TRBJ2-7, with 8 bases identical to TRBD1. Trimming cost V 9 bases and J 0 bases; bases outside gene matches: 10. This CDR3 is 15 amino acids long. Germline V lookup: CDR1 WNHNN, CDR2 SYGVQD (reference sequence).

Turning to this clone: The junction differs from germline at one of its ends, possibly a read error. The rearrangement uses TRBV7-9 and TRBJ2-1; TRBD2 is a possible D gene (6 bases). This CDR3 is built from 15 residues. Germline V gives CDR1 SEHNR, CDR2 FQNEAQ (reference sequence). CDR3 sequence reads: CASSPLFTSYNGQFF. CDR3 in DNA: TGTGCCAGCAGCCCCCTATTTACTAGCTACAATGGGCAGTTCTTC.

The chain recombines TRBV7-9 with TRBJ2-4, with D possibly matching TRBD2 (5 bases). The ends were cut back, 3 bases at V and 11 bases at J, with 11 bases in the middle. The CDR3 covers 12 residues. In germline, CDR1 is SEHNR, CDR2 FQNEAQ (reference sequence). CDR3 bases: TGTGCCAGCAGCTTGACGGCGGAGGTTCAGTACTTC. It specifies CASSLTAEVQYF.

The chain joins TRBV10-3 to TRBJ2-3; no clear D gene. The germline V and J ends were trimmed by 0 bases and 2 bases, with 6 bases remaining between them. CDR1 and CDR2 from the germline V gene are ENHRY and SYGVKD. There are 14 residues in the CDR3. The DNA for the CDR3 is TGTGCCATCAGTGAGTCTCCTCTCACAGATACGCAGTATTTT. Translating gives CAISESPLTDTQYF.